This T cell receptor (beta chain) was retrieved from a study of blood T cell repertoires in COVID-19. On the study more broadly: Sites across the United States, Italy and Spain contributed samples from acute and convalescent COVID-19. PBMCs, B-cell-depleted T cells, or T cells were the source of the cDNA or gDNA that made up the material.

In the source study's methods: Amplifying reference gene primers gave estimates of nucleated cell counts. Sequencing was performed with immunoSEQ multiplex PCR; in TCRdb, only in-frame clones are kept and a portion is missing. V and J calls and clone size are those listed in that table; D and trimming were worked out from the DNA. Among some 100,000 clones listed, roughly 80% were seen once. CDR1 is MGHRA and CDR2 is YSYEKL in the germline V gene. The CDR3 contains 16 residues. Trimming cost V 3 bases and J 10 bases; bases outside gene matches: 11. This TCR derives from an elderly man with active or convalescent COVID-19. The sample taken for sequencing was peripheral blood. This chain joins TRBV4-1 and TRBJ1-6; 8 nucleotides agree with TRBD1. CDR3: CASSQYGQGMNSPLHF. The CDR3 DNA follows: TGCGCCAGCAGCCAGTACGGACAGGGAATGAACTCACCCCTCCACTTT.